This T cell receptor (beta chain) comes out of a study of blood T cell repertoires in COVID-19. Study overall: T cells, B-cell-depleted T cells, or PBMCs supplied cDNA or gDNA.

Per the study methods: Using reference gene primer amplification, nucleated cell counts were estimated. The method was immunoSEQ multiplex PCR; TCRdb's version includes in-frame clones alone and lacks a portion of them. For V, J and clone size, that table is used; D and trimming come from the DNA. Of 70,000 to 90,000 clones in the sample, less than 90% were seen once. The receptor was isolated from a woman older than 75 with acute or convalescent COVID-19. The sequencing sample was made of peripheral blood.

The CDR3 nucleotides read TGTGCCAGTACTACGGGCTTAGCGGGAGGGCCTTACAATGAGCAGTTCTTC. Amino acids: CASTTGLAGGPYNEQFF. The chain recombines TRBV19 with TRBJ2-1; 11 bases line up with TRBD2. Trimming removed 7 bases from V and 4 bases from J; junction bases left unmatched: 12. The CDR3 has 17 residues. Germline V gene sequence: CDR1 LNHDA, CDR2 SQIVND (reference sequence).